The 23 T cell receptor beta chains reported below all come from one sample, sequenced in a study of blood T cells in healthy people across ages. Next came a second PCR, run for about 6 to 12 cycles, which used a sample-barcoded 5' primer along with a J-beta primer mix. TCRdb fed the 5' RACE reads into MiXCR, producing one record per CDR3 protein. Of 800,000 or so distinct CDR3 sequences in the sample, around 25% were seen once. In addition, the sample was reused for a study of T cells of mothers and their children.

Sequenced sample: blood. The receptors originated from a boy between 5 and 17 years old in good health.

This CDR3 reads CASSPNNGNEQFF. The DNA for the CDR3 is TGTGCCAGCAGCCCCAATAATGGCAATGAGCAGTTCTTC. The chain is built from TRBV7-2 and TRBJ2-1; the D is unclear. V lost 5 bases and J 6 bases, leaving 11 bases between the germline ends. The CDR3 has 13 amino acids. Germline lookup yields CDR1 SGHTA and CDR2 FQGNSA.

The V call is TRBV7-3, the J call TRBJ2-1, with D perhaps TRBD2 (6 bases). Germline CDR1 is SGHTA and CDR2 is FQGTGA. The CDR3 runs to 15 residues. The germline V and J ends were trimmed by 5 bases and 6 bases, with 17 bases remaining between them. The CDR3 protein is CASSLNLGLSNEQFF. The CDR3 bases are TGTGCCAGCAGCCTAAATCTGGGACTTTCCAATGAGCAGTTCTTC.

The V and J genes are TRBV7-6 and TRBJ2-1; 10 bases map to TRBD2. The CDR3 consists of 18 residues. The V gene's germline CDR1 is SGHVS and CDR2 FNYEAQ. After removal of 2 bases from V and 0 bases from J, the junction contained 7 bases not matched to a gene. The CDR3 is CASSLTSGDMSSYNEQFF. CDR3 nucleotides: TGTGCCAGCAGCTTAACTAGCGGGGATATGAGCTCCTACAATGAGCAGTTCTTC.

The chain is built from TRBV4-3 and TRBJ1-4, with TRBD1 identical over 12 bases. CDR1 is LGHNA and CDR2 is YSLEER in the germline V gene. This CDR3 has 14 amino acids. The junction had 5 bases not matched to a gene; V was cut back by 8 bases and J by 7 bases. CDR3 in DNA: TGCGCCAGCGTACGGGACAGGGGGCCTGAAAAACTGTTTTTT. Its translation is CASVRDRGPEKLFF.

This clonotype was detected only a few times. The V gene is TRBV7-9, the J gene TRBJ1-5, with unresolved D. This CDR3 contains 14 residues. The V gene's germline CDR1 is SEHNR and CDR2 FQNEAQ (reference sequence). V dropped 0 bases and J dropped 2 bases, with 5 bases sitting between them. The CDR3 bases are TGTGCCAGCAGCTTAGCCCAGGGCAATCAGCCCCAGCATTTT. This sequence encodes CASSLAQGNQPQHF.

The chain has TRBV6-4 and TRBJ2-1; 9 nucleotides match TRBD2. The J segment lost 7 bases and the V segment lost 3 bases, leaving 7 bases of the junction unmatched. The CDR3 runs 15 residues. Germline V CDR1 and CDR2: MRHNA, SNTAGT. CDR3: CASSDRLAGRNEQFF. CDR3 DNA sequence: TGTGCCAGCAGTGATCGTCTAGCGGGGCGGAATGAGCAGTTCTTC.

The CDR3 DNA follows: TGCGCCAGCAGCCCGGTATCGACAGGGATGGGAGAGACCCAGTACTTC. Its protein product is CASSPVSTGMGETQYF. The genes are TRBV5-1 and TRBJ2-5; 7 nucleotides agree with TRBD1. The junction had 13 bases not matched to a gene; V was cut back by 4 bases and J by 4 bases. The CDR3 runs 16 residues. Germline V gene sequence: CDR1 SGHRS, CDR2 YFSETQ.

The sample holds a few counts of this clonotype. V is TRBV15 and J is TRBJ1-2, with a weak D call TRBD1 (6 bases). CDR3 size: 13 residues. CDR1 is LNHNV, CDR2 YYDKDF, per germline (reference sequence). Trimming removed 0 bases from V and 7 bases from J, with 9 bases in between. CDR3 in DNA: TGTGCCACCAGCAGAGATAAGGGGGGTGGCTACACCTTC. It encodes CATSRDKGGGYTF.

The CDR3 sequence: CASSLEAGQIYNEQFF. The CDR3 nucleotides are TGTGCCAGCAGCTTGGAGGCGGGACAGATCTACAATGAGCAGTTCTTC. The gene calls are TRBV5-6 and TRBJ2-1, with D perhaps TRBD1 (7 bases). CDR3 size: 16 residues. CDR1 and CDR2 (germline): SGHDT, YYEEEE. V was cut by 0 bases and J by 3 bases, with 13 bases left in between.

The CDR3 loop reads CASSHPQRYEQYF. The CDR3 nucleotides read TGTGCCAGCAGTCATCCACAGAGATACGAGCAGTACTTC. This chain joins TRBV12-3 or TRBV12-4 and TRBJ2-7; D remains unclear. This CDR3 is 13 amino acids long. V dropped 5 bases and J dropped 4 bases, with 12 bases sitting between them.

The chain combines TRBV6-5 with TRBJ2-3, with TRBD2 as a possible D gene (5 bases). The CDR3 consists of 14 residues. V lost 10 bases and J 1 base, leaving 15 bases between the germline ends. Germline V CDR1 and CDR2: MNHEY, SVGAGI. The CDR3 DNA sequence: TGTGCCACCACGCTGGGAGTTGGCACAGATACGCAGTATTTT. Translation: CATTLGVGTDTQYF.

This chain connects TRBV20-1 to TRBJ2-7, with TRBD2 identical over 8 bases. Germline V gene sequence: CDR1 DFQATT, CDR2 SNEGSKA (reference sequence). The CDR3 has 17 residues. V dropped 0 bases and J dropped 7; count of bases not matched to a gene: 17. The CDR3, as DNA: TGCAGTGCTAGAGATAGGAACGGGCCGGGAGGGCCCTCGGAGCAGTACTTC. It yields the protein CSARDRNGPGGPSEQYF.

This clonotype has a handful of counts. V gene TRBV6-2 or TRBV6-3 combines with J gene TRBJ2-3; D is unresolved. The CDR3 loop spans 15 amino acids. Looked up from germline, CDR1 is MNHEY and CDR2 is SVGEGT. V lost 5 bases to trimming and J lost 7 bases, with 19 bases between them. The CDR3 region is CASSPPRTVPNTQYF. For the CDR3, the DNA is TGTGCCAGCAGTCCCCCACGGACGGTGCCGAATACGCAGTATTTT.

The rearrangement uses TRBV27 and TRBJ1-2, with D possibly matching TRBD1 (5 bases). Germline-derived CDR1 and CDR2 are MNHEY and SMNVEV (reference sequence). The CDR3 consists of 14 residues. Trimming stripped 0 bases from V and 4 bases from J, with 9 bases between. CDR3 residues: CASSLSGQGYGYTF. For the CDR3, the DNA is TGTGCCAGCAGTTTATCGGGCCAGGGCTATGGCTACACCTTC.

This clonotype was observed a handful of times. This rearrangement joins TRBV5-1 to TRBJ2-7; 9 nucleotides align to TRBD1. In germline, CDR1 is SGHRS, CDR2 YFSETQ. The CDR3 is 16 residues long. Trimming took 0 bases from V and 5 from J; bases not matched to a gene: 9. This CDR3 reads CASSLAEGTGYHEQYF. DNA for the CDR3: TGCGCCAGCAGCTTGGCCGAAGGGACAGGGTATCACGAGCAGTACTTC.

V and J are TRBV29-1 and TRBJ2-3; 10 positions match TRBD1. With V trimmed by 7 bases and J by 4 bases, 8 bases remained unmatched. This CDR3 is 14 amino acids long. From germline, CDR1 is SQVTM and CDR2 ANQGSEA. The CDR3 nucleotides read TGCAGCGGAGTACCGGGACAGGGGTCAGATACGCAGTATTTT. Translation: CSGVPGQGSDTQYF.

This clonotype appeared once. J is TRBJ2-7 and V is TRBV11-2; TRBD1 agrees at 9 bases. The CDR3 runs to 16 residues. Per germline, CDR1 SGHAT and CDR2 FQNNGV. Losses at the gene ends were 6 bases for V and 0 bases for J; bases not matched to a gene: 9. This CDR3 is CASRRSGTGSSYEQYF. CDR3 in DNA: TGTGCCAGCAGACGATCCGGGACAGGGAGCTCCTACGAGCAGTACTTC.

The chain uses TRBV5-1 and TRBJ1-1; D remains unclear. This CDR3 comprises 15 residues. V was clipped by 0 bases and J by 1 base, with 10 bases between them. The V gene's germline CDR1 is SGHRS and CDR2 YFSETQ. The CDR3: CASSLARIENTEAFF. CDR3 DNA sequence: TGCGCCAGCAGCTTGGCCCGGATAGAGAACACTGAAGCTTTCTTT.

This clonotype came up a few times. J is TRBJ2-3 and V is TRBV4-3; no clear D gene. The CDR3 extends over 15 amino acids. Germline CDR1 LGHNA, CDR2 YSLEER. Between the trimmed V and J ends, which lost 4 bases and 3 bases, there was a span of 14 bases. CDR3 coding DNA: TGCGCCAGCAGCCCTCGGTCGGGTGGGACAGATACGCAGTATTTT. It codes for CASSPRSGGTDTQYF.

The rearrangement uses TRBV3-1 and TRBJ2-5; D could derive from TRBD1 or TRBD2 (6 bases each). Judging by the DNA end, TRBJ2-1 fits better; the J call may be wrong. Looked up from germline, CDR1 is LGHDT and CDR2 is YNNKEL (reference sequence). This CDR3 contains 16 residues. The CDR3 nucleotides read TGTGCCAGCAGCCGACCGGCTAGGGGGGATTTCGATGAGCAGTTCTTC. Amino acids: CASSRPARGDFDEQFF.

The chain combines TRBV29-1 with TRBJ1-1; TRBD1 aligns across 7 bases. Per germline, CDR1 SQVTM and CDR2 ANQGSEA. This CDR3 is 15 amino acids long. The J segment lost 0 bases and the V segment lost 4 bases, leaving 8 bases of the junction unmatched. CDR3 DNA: TGCAGCGTTGTTGGGGCAGGGGGAATGAACACTGAAGCTTTCTTT. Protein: CSVVGAGGMNTEAFF.

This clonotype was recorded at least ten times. CDR3 in DNA: TGTGCCAGTAGAGATAGCGGGAGACCTGAGACCCAGTACTTC. Translation: CASRDSGRPETQYF. J is TRBJ2-5 and V is TRBV19; 9 bases map to TRBD2. CDR1 is LNHDA, CDR2 SQIVND, per germline (reference sequence). Unmatched junction bases numbered 7, after V lost 6 bases and J lost 5 bases. There are 14 residues in the CDR3. Looking up the rest from reference TRBV19 and TRBJ2-5 gives the full variable domain: DGGITQSPKYLFRKEGQNVTLSCEQNLNHDAMYWYRQDPGQGLRLIYYSQIVNDFQKGDIAEGYSVSREKKESFPLTVTSAQKNPTAFYLCASRDSGRPETQYFGPGTRLLVL.

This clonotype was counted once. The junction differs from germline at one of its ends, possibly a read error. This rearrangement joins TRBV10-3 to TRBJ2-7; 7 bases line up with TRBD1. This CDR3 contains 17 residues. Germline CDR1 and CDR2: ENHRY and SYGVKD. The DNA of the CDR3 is TGTGCCATCAGTAAAAAACCCGGGACAGTTAACTCCTACGAGCAGTGCTTC. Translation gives CAISKKPGTVNSYEQCF.